A selection of T cell receptor beta chains follows, all from one sample in a study of blood T cells in healthy people across ages. TCRdb itself ran the 5' RACE reads through MiXCR, one entry per CDR3 protein. The sample lists 780,000 or so distinct CDR3 sequences; approximately 25% were seen once. These sequences were also reported in another study, on T cells of mothers and their children.

Specimen: blood. The receptors come from a boy aged 5-17 years in good health. Each CDR3 is given with its conserved first and last residue. D genes are given only for firm matches. Size is omitted from some rows. Given values are once, few, many or a class for expanded clones.

j_call: TRBJ2-5
d_call: NA
v_call: TRBV5-1
clone_size: NA
cdr3_aa: CASSPYPQETQYF
cdr3_nt: TGCGCCAGCAGCCCGTACCCGCAAGAGACCCAGTACTTC

j_call: TRBJ2-7
d_call: NA
v_call: TRBV21-1
clone_size: few
cdr3_aa: CASSKIYPGAYEQYF
cdr3_nt: TGTGCCAGCAGCAAAATCTACCCTGGGGCCTACGAGCAGTACTTC

j_call: TRBJ2-7
d_call: TRBD2
v_call: TRBV7-2
clone_size: few
cdr3_aa: CASSTPSGGLLGHEQYF
cdr3_nt: TGTGCCAGCAGCACTCCTAGCGGGGGCCTCCTTGGCCACGAGCAGTACTTC

j_call: TRBJ2-7
d_call: NA
v_call: TRBV7-9
clone_size: NA
cdr3_aa: CASSPNQRVSYEQYF
cdr3_nt: TGTGCCAGCAGCCCGAACCAGCGGGTCTCCTACGAGCAGTACTTC

j_call: TRBJ1-1
d_call: NA
v_call: TRBV29-1
clone_size: few
cdr3_aa: CSVEGTANTEAFF
cdr3_nt: TGCAGCGTTGAAGGGACGGCGAACACTGAAGCTTTCTTT

j_call: TRBJ1-1
d_call: NA
v_call: TRBV21-1
clone_size: few
cdr3_aa: CASIKDPASLAHTEAFF
cdr3_nt: TGTGCCAGCATCAAAGACCCCGCCTCCCTGGCCCACACTGAAGCTTTCTTT

j_call: TRBJ2-5
d_call: NA
v_call: TRBV28
clone_size: many
cdr3_aa: CASSLAMRETQYF
cdr3_nt: TGTGCCAGCAGTTTAGCTATGAGGGAGACCCAGTACTTC

j_call: TRBJ2-3
d_call: TRBD1
v_call: TRBV6-2/TRBV6-3
clone_size: few
cdr3_aa: CASTTSGTVTDTQYF
cdr3_nt: TGTGCCAGCACCACCTCCGGGACAGTCACAGATACGCAGTATTTT

j_call: TRBJ2-5
d_call: TRBD2
v_call: TRBV4-2
clone_size: NA
cdr3_aa: CASSQASGGAQETQYF
cdr3_nt: TGTGCCAGCAGCCAGGCTAGCGGGGGGGCCCAAGAGACCCAGTACTTC

j_call: TRBJ2-7
d_call: TRBD1
v_call: TRBV12-3/TRBV12-4
clone_size: few
cdr3_aa: CASSIGTGVSNYEQYF
cdr3_nt: TGTGCCAGCAGTATTGGGACAGGGGTTTCGAACTACGAGCAGTACTTC

j_call: TRBJ2-1
d_call: NA
v_call: TRBV20-1
clone_size: NA
cdr3_aa: CSANGGRSSYNEQFF
cdr3_nt: TGCAGTGCTAACGGTGGCAGGAGCTCCTACAATGAGCAGTTCTTC

j_call: TRBJ1-2
d_call: NA
v_call: TRBV4-1
clone_size: NA
cdr3_aa: CASSQQPTPGPSF
cdr3_nt: TGCGCCAGCAGCCAACAGCCAACCCCGGGCCCCTCCTTC

j_call: TRBJ2-5
d_call: TRBD1
v_call: TRBV10-3
clone_size: many
cdr3_aa: CAIRPGTGSQETQYF
cdr3_nt: TGTGCCATCAGGCCCGGGACAGGGAGCCAAGAGACCCAGTACTTC

j_call: TRBJ1-2
d_call: TRBD1
v_call: TRBV28
clone_size: few
cdr3_aa: CASSTFGTGSEGYTF
cdr3_nt: TGTGCCAGCAGTACCTTCGGGACAGGGTCGGAAGGCTACACCTTC

j_call: TRBJ1-1
d_call: NA
v_call: TRBV27
clone_size: NA
cdr3_aa: CASSFDGGLAPYTEAFF
cdr3_nt: TGTGCCAGCAGTTTCGATGGAGGGCTGGCTCCCTACACTGAAGCTTTCTTT

j_call: TRBJ1-2
d_call: NA
v_call: TRBV4-3
clone_size: few
cdr3_aa: CASSQGAADYGYTF
cdr3_nt: TGCGCCAGCAGCCAAGGGGCGGCGGACTATGGCTACACCTTC

j_call: TRBJ2-3
d_call: NA
v_call: TRBV20-1
clone_size: NA
cdr3_aa: CSAPTAFGTDTQYF
cdr3_nt: TGCAGTGCCCCGACGGCTTTCGGGACAGATACGCAGTATTTT

j_call: TRBJ2-5
d_call: TRBD2
v_call: TRBV20-1
clone_size: NA
cdr3_aa: CSARDPAGGPETQYF
cdr3_nt: TGCAGTGCTAGAGATCCAGCGGGAGGGCCGGAGACCCAGTACTTC

j_call: TRBJ1-6
d_call: NA
v_call: TRBV5-1
clone_size: few
cdr3_aa: CASSLEGDGSPLHF
cdr3_nt: TGCGCCAGCAGCTTGGAAGGGGATGGATCACCCCTCCACTTT

j_call: TRBJ2-7
d_call: NA
v_call: TRBV20-1
clone_size: NA
cdr3_aa: CSARPGETYEQYF
cdr3_nt: TGCAGTGCTAGACCCGGGGAAACCTACGAGCAGTACTTC

j_call: TRBJ1-2
d_call: NA
v_call: TRBV12-3/TRBV12-4
clone_size: NA
cdr3_aa: CASSLARGPRYGYTF
cdr3_nt: TGTGCCAGCAGTTTAGCGCGGGGGCCCCGTTATGGCTACACCTTC

j_call: TRBJ2-5
d_call: NA
v_call: TRBV21-1
clone_size: NA
cdr3_aa: CASKGGHLGLKETQYF
cdr3_nt: TGTGCCAGCAAAGGAGGGCATCTCGGCCTCAAAGAGACCCAGTACTTC

j_call: TRBJ2-1
d_call: TRBD1
v_call: TRBV18
clone_size: NA
cdr3_aa: CASSPWDRGNHEQFF
cdr3_nt: TGTGCCAGCTCACCTTGGGACAGGGGGAATCATGAGCAGTTCTTC

j_call: TRBJ2-1
d_call: TRBD2
v_call: TRBV7-9
clone_size: NA
cdr3_aa: CASSPQSGGRAMRGFF
cdr3_nt: TGTGCCAGCAGCCCCCAATCGGGGGGAAGGGCTATGCGGGGGTTCTTC

j_call: TRBJ2-2
d_call: NA
v_call: TRBV7-9
clone_size: NA
cdr3_aa: CASSFYRTGELFF
cdr3_nt: TGTGCCAGCAGCTTCTACCGAACCGGGGAGCTGTTTTTT

j_call: TRBJ2-2
d_call: NA
v_call: TRBV7-3
clone_size: NA
cdr3_aa: CASSPRASLNTGELFF
cdr3_nt: TGTGCCAGCAGCCCAAGGGCTAGCCTGAACACCGGGGAGCTGTTTTTT

j_call: TRBJ1-5
d_call: NA
v_call: TRBV24-1
clone_size: NA
cdr3_aa: CATSNGGNQPQHF
cdr3_nt: TGTGCCACCAGCAACGGGGGCAATCAGCCCCAGCATTTT

j_call: TRBJ1-5
d_call: TRBD1
v_call: TRBV27
clone_size: NA
cdr3_aa: CASSLTGGTRNQPQHF
cdr3_nt: TGTGCCAGCAGTTTGACAGGGGGCACTCGCAATCAGCCCCAGCATTTT

j_call: TRBJ2-1
d_call: TRBD2
v_call: TRBV6-4
clone_size: NA
cdr3_aa: CASSDSLAGGDEQFF
cdr3_nt: TGTGCCAGCAGTGACTCACTAGCGGGGGGGGATGAGCAGTTCTTC

j_call: TRBJ1-6
d_call: NA
v_call: TRBV20-1
clone_size: NA
cdr3_aa: CSALPSDNSPLHF
cdr3_nt: TGCAGTGCCCTACCGTCGGATAATTCACCCCTCCACTTT

j_call: TRBJ2-7
d_call: NA
v_call: TRBV20-1
clone_size: few
cdr3_aa: CSARAIAVGGSYEQYF
cdr3_nt: TGCAGTGCTAGAGCTATAGCGGTCGGTGGTTCCTACGAGCAGTACTTC

j_call: TRBJ2-4
d_call: NA
v_call: TRBV6-6
clone_size: few
cdr3_aa: CASSPGQNKGNQYF
cdr3_nt: TGTGCCAGCAGCCCCGGACAGAATAAGGGGAATCAGTACTTC

j_call: TRBJ2-1
d_call: NA
v_call: TRBV4-3
clone_size: few
cdr3_aa: CASSQGLTYNEQFF
cdr3_nt: TGCGCCAGCAGCCAAGGGCTCACCTACAATGAGCAGTTCTTC

j_call: TRBJ1-1
d_call: NA
v_call: TRBV14
clone_size: NA
cdr3_aa: CACSQDRGRGTEAFF
cdr3_nt: TGTGCCTGCAGCCAAGATCGGGGTCGGGGCACTGAAGCTTTCTTT

j_call: TRBJ2-5
d_call: NA
v_call: TRBV7-9
clone_size: few
cdr3_aa: CASSFGVGVETQYF
cdr3_nt: TGTGCCAGCAGCTTTGGCGTTGGGGTGGAGACCCAGTACTTC

j_call: TRBJ2-7
d_call: TRBD1
v_call: TRBV4-2
clone_size: many
cdr3_aa: CASSQELGQAAYEQYF
cdr3_nt: TGTGCCAGCAGCCAGGAATTGGGACAGGCAGCCTACGAGCAGTACTTC

j_call: TRBJ2-3
d_call: NA
v_call: TRBV11-2
clone_size: once
cdr3_aa: CASSFSPGRSMGDTQYF
cdr3_nt: TGTGCCAGCAGCTTTTCCCCTGGCAGGAGTATGGGAGATACGCAGTATTTT